These T cell receptor beta chains were read from a single sample in a study of tumor and adjacent non-tumor tissue in lung cancer. TCRdb analysed the multiplex PCR reads with MiXCR anew, one entry per CDR3 protein. The table shows 65,000 to 80,000 distinct CDR3 sequences, with roughly 72% occurring only once. The specimen sequenced was lung tumor tissue. These receptors originate from a man aged 60-69 years with non-small cell lung cancer. The CDR3 runs from the conserved cysteine through the conserved F or W. The D gene is left open where the match is weak. Clone size is shown for a subset of rows, as once, few, many or a class of expanded clone.

>TRBV6-1|TRBJ2-7|NA|NA
TGTGCAAGCAGTGAGGGGCGGCTAATAGAGCAGTACTTC
CASSEGRLIEQYF
>TRBV2|TRBJ1-4|NA|NA
TGTGCCAGCAGTGTTGAAAAGCAAGAAAAACTGTTTTTT
CASSVEKQEKLFF
>TRBV6-6|TRBJ1-1|NA|TRBD1
TGTGCCAGTAGTTACTATGGGACAGGGACCACTGAAGCTTTCTTT
CASSYYGTGTTEAFF
>TRBV20-1|TRBJ2-5|NA|TRBD2
TGCAGTGCTCAGGGACTAACGGGAGTATGGGTGGAGCAAGAGACCCAGTACTTC
CSAQGLTGVWVEQETQYF
>TRBV24-1|TRBJ2-7|few|TRBD1
TGTGCCACCCAGGGACAGTCCTACGAGCAGTGCTTC
CATQGQSYEQCF
>TRBV6-1|TRBJ2-7|NA|TRBD1
TGTGCCAGCACGGGACAGGGAACCTACAAGCAGTACTTC
CASTGQGTYKQYF
>TRBV29-1|TRBJ2-1|few|NA
TGCAGCGTGGCTGACGGGATTAGTTCATATAATGAGCAGTTCTTC
CSVADGISSYNEQFF
>TRBV6-6|TRBJ1-1|NA|NA
TGTGCCAGCAGCCTGGACCCAGCGGTTGAGGCTGTCTTT
CASSLDPAVEAVF
>TRBV5-4|TRBJ2-3|NA|NA
TGTGCCAGCAGGACCCTAGAGGGGACATCCATAGATACCCAGTATTTT
CASRTLEGTSIDTQYF
>TRBV20-1|TRBJ1-1|NA|TRBD1
TGCAGTCCTAGAAGGACAGGGCTGATGAATACTGAAGCTTTCTTT
CSPRRTGLMNTEAFF
>TRBV5-1|TRBJ2-7|NA|NA
TGCGCCAGCAGCCCGGGATGTTCTGGCGAGCAGTACTTC
CASSPGCSGEQYF
>TRBV5-4|TRBJ2-1|NA|NA
TGTGCCAGCAGCCTAATAGCGGATGGGCCCTACAATGAGCAGTTCTTC
CASSLIADGPYNEQFF
>TRBV5-4|TRBJ1-3|many|TRBD1
TGTGCCAGCAGCGCCGGGACAGGACGCTCTGGAAACACCATATATTTT
CASSAGTGRSGNTIYF
>TRBV6-5|TRBJ2-7|medium-sized|NA
TGTGCCAGCAGTTACTTGAGTAGCTCCTACGAGCAGTACTTC
CASSYLSSSYEQYF
>TRBV5-1|TRBJ2-2|many|TRBD2
TGCGCCAGCAGTCGGACTAGCGGGACTCGCACCGGGGAGCTGTTTTTT
CASSRTSGTRTGELFF
>TRBV6-1|TRBJ2-1|NA|TRBD1
TGTGGCAGCAGCGACCCGCTCGAGACAGGGGTAAATGAGCGGTTCTTC
CGSSDPLETGVNERFF
>TRBV5-5|TRBJ2-2|NA|NA
TGTGCCAGCAGCACAGGGACGGTAAAAACCGGGGAGCTGTTTTTT
CASSTGTVKTGELFF
>TRBV20-1|TRBJ2-5|NA|NA
TGCAGTGCTTTAGCGGTGATGGAGATCAAGTACTTC
CSALAVMEIKYF
>TRBV7-8|TRBJ2-7|NA|NA
TGTGCCAGCAGCTTAGATGGGCTCAGCAACTCCTACGAGCAGTACTTC
CASSLDGLSNSYEQYF
>TRBV20-1|TRBJ2-1|NA|NA
TGCAGTACTTTTACTAGAAATGAGCAGATCTTC
CSTFTRNEQIF
>TRBV29-1|TRBJ1-1|NA|TRBD1
TGCAGCGTGGGGTACAGGGGGGCACCGAACAATGAAGCTTTCTTT
CSVGYRGAPNNEAFF
>TRBV6-5|TRBJ2-5|NA|NA
TGTACCAGCAGTTACGGCTCGTTCGGGGGTGAAGTTCAAGAGACCCAGTACTTC
CTSSYGSFGGEVQETQYF
>TRBV29-1|TRBJ1-1|many|TRBD1
TGCAGAGTTCGTCCCGGGACAGGAAAAAAAGCTTTCTTT
CRVRPGTGKKAFF
>TRBV5-6|TRBJ2-7|many|NA
TGTGCCAGCAGCTTGAACCGGGACATCTCGGAGCAGTACTTC
CASSLNRDISEQYF
>TRBV5-5|TRBJ2-3|few|NA
TGTGTCAGCGGCCGGTGGGGAGAGCGGCCAGGTACGCAGTATTTT
CVSGRWGERPGTQYF
>TRBV6-7|TRBJ2-3|NA|TRBD2
TGTGCCAGCAATTATACGAGCGGGAGGGCTGCAGATACGCAGTATTTT
CASNYTSGRAADTQYF
>TRBV20-1|TRBJ2-2|NA|NA
TGCAGTGATAGACTAGAGTTGACCGGGGAGCTGTTTTTT
CSDRLELTGELFF
>TRBV6-5|TRBJ2-3|NA|NA
TGTGCCATCAGTTACTCGGGGGGCGGTACAGATACGCACTATTTT
CAISYSGGGTDTHYF
>TRBV6-6|TRBJ1-3|many|NA
TGTGCCAGCAGTTACAGGGTATCTGGAAACACCATATATTTT
CASSYRVSGNTIYF
>TRBV5-1|TRBJ2-1|NA|TRBD2
TGCGCCAGCATCCGCCAAGGCGGGAGCGATGAGCAGTTCTTC
CASIRQGGSDEQFF
>TRBV28|TRBJ2-7|NA|TRBD2
TGTACCAGCAGTCCCTATGGGCCCACTAGCGGGAGTTACTCCTACGAGCAGTACTTC
CTSSPYGPTSGSYSYEQYF
>TRBV29-1|TRBJ1-1|NA|NA
TGCAGCACAGAAGGTGGCAGATCGAACACTGAAGTTTTCTTT
CSTEGGRSNTEVFF
>TRBV20-1|TRBJ2-1|once|TRBD2
TGCAGTGCTAGAGGCGGGACTAGTCTTAATGAGCAGTTCTTC
CSARGGTSLNEQFF
>TRBV6-6|TRBJ1-1|many|NA
TGTGCCAGCAGTTACCTCAGGGAGACTGAAGCTTTCTTT
CASSYLRETEAFF
>TRBV28|TRBJ1-1|NA|NA
TGTGCCAGCTACCGGCGGAAGAACACTGAAGCTTTCTTT
CASYRRKNTEAFF
>TRBV11-1|TRBJ2-7|NA|TRBD1
TGTGCCAGTAGCTTAGACCAAGGGGGCCGCTGCGAGCAGTACTTC
CASSLDQGGRCEQYF
>TRBV20-1|TRBJ1-1|NA|NA
TGCAATGCTAGTCGGGGGAGAGGCACTGAAGATTTCTTT
CNASRGRGTEDFF
>TRBV6-1|TRBJ1-5|NA|NA
TGTGCCACCAACCCCTCTCTGAGCAATAAGCCCCAGCATTTT
CATNPSLSNKPQHF
>TRBV20-1|TRBJ2-1|many|TRBD2
TGCAGTGCCGAAAGATTAGCGGGAGGAGGCCATGAGCAGTTCTTC
CSAERLAGGGHEQFF
>TRBV6-5|TRBJ2-3|NA|NA
TGTGCCAACAGAACCGGAACTGCAGATACGCAGTATTTT
CANRTGTADTQYF
>TRBV12-3/TRBV12-4|TRBJ2-1|NA|TRBD2
TGTGCCAGCAGTCCAGGACTAGCGAACCATAAGGAGTTCTTC
CASSPGLANHKEFF
>TRBV29-1|TRBJ1-4|NA|TRBD1
TGCAGCGTCGTGACAGGGGAGACTAATGAAAAACTGTTTTTT
CSVVTGETNEKLFF
>TRBV20-1|TRBJ2-1|NA|NA
TGCAGTATTAGCTGGAGGGCCCGAGAGCAGTTCTTC
CSISWRAREQFF
>TRBV11-2|TRBJ1-1|NA|NA
TGTGCCAGAAGCTTAGACCCGAGTGAAAATGAAGCTTTCTTT
CARSLDPSENEAFF
>TRBV6-1|TRBJ1-5|NA|NA
TGTGCCAGCAAAGGAATCGGTGATCAACCCCAGCATTTT
CASKGIGDQPQHF
>TRBV10-3|TRBJ2-2|NA|NA
TGTACCAGTCAAGAAGGGGGGGCAAGCATCGGGGAGCGGTTTTTT
CTSQEGGASIGERFF
>TRBV20-1|TRBJ2-3|once|NA
TGCAGTGTTGAACGAACAGGCACAGGTACGCAGTATTTT
CSVERTGTGTQYF
>TRBV7-9|TRBJ2-7|few|NA
TGTGCCAGCAGCTTTGCGGGCGGGGTGACCTACGAGCAGTACTTC
CASSFAGGVTYEQYF
>TRBV20-1|TRBJ2-2|NA|TRBD2
TGTAGTGCTACTTTAGCGGGAGGGCCGAAGACTGGGGAGCTGTTTTTT
CSATLAGGPKTGELFF